The clone carrying this T cell receptor (beta chain) was counted between two and nine times. Its target is not known. 5'-RACE, quantitative and with molecular barcodes, yielded the TCR beta libraries. MiXCR, run by TCRdb on the 5' RACE reads, gives a single entry per CDR3 protein. There are about 390,000 distinct CDR3 sequences in the sample; about 20% occur only once, and approximately 16% lies in the top ten. The sample is drawn from a study of CD8 T cells in ankylosing spondylitis. The CDR3 spans 14 residues. J gave up 2 bases and V 8 bases, and 2 bases lay outside the gene matches. CDR1 ENHRY and CDR2 SYGVKD come from the germline V gene. Study results and caveats: Earlier literature documents some of the motif variants in reactive arthritis synovial fluid and blood. Disease-linked clones had a CD8+ phenotype and relatively low frequency in peripheral blood. Eight highly homologous variants made up a TCR beta motif, and this motif appeared characteristic of ankylosing spondylitis blood.

This receptor was obtained from a male donor with ankylosing spondylitis. Material: blood, either unsorted or a sorted T cell fraction (not recorded which). The rearrangement joins TRBV10-3 to TRBJ2-1; TRBD1 matches 11 bases. The CDR3 loop is CAIGQGATYNEQFF. Here the CDR3 DNA reads TGTGCCATCGGACAGGGGGCAACCTACAATGAGCAGTTCTTC.